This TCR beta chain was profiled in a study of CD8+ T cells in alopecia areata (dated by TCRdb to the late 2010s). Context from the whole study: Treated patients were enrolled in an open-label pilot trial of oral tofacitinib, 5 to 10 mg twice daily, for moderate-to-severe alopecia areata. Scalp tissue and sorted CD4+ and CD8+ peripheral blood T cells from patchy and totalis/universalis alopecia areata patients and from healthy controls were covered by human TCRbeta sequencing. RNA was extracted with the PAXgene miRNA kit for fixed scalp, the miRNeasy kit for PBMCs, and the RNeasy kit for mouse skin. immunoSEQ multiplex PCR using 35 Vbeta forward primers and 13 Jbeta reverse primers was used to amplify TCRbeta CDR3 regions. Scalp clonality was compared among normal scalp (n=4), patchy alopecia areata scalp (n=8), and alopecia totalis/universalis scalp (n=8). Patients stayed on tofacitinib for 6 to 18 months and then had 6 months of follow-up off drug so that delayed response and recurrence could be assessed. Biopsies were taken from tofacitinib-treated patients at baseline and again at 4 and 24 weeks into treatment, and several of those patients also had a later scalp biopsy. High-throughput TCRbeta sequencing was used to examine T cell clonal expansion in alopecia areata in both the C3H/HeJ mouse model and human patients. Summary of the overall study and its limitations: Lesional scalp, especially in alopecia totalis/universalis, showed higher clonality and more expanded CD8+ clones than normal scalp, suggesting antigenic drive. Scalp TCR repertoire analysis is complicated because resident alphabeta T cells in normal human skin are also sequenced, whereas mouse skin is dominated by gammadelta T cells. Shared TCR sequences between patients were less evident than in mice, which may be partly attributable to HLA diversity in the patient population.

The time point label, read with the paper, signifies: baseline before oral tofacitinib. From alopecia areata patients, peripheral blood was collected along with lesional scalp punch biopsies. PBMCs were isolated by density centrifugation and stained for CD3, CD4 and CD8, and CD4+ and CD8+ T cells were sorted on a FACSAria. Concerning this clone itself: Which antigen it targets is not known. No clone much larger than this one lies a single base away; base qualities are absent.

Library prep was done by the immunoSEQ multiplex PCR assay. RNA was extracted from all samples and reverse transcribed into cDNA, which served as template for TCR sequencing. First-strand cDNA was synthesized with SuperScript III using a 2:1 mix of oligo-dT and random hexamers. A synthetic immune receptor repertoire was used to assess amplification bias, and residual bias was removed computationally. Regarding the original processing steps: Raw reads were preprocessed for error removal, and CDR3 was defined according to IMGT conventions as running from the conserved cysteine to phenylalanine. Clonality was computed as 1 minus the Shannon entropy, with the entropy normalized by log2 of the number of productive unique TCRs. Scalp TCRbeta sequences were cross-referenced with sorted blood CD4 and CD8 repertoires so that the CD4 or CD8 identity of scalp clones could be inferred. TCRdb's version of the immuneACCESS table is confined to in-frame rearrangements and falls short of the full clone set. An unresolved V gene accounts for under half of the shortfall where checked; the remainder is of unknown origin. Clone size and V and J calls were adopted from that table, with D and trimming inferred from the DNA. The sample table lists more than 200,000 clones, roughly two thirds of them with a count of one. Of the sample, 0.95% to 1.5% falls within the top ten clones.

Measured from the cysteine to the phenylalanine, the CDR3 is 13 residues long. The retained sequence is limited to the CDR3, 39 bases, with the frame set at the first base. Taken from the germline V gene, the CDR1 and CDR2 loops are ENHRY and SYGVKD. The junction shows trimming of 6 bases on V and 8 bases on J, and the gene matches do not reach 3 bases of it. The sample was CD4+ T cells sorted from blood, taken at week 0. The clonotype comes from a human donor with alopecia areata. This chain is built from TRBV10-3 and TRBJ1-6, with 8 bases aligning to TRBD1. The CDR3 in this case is CAISGQGDSPLHF. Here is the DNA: TGTGCCATCAGCGGACAGGGCGATTCACCCCTCCACTTT.